This T cell receptor (beta chain) was profiled in a study of CD8+ T cells in alopecia areata. Study-wide context: Treated patients took oral tofacitinib at 5 to 10 mg twice daily. After 6 to 18 months of tofacitinib, follow-up continued 6 months off drug.

Whole-study findings and limits: Relative to normal scalp, lesional scalp, especially alopecia totalis/universalis, showed higher clonality. Scalp sample data also include resident alphabeta T cells from normal skin.

About this clone itself: The antigen is unknown. Other nucleotide sequences from this sample produce the same CDR3.

Germline V gene sequence: CDR1 MNHEY, CDR2 SVGAGI. V lost 6 bases, J lost 2 bases, and 6 bases stayed unmatched. The CDR3 extends over 14 amino acids. As the sequencing template, cDNA was produced by extracting RNA and reverse transcribing it. The protocol was immunoSEQ multiplex PCR, while the TCRdb copy is restricted to in-frame clones and leaves out a portion. Here the sample spans just over 150,000 clones, 50% to 65% being singletons. The receptor comes from a human donor with alopecia areata. The source material was CD8+ T cells sorted from blood, sampled at week 0. The genes are TRBV6-5 and TRBJ2-7, with 8 bases identical to TRBD1. CDR3 bases: TGTGCCAGCAGCCCCGGGACAGGCCCCTACGAGCAGTACTTC. Amino acid sequence: CASSPGTGPYEQYF.